The 12 T cell receptor beta chains below all came from one sample that was sequenced in a study of cytomegalovirus exposure and HLA in healthy donors. The PCR had 60 Vbeta and 13 Jbeta primers. Clones were read by immunoSEQ multiplex PCR, and TCRdb kept only the in-frame ones, dropping some. Of fewer than 350,000 clones in the sample, about 90% are singletons; the top ten hold approximately 2.4%. The sample comprised PBMCs. Receptors originate from a young woman in good health and CMV-seronegative.

Remarks on this clone: The same CDR3 arises from other DNA sequences in this sample as well. V is TRBV10-3 and J is TRBJ1-1; no reliable D call. The length of the CDR3 is 11 residues. Germline V gene sequence: CDR1 ENHRY, CDR2 SYGVKD. V was trimmed by 8 bases and J by 5 bases, leaving 9 bases between them. CDR3 protein: CAIGRGTEAFF. CDR3 in DNA: TGTGCCATCGGGCGGGGAACTGAAGCTTTCTTT.

This chain's CDR3 is CASSRGTGGNTGELFF. In DNA form, the CDR3 reads TGCGCCAGCAGCCGAGGGACAGGGGGCAACACCGGGGAGCTGTTTTTT. The V gene is TRBV4-1, the J gene TRBJ2-2; TRBD1 matches 12 bases. With V trimmed by 4 bases and J by 2 bases, 2 bases remained unmatched. There are 16 residues in the CDR3. Germline assignment: CDR1 MGHRA and CDR2 YSYEKL.

This rearrangement joins TRBV18 to TRBJ1-1; 7 bases are a match to TRBD1. There are 16 residues in the CDR3. Germline CDR1 reads KGHSH; CDR2 reads LQKENI. V was pared by 2 bases and J by 0 bases, with 6 bases of the junction left unmatched. The CDR3 region is CASSPLAGGMNTEAFF. DNA of the CDR3: TGTGCCAGCTCACCATTGGCAGGGGGTATGAACACTGAAGCTTTCTTT.

This chain uses TRBV5-1 with TRBJ1-1, with D hard to call. CDR1 SGHRS and CDR2 YFSETQ come from the germline V gene. There are 14 residues in the CDR3. Trimming pared 6 bases from V and 1 base from J, leaving 13 bases between. This CDR3 is CASTLPGKNTEAFF. The DNA for the CDR3 is TGCGCCAGCACCCTCCCGGGAAAGAACACTGAAGCTTTCTTT.

V is TRBV12-2 and J is TRBJ2-1; TRBD2, the D gene given by the table, was not confirmed from the DNA. TRBV12-2 constitutes a pseudogene. The CDR3 has 14 amino acids. The CDR3 region is CASRHPLGGNEQFF. CDR3 nucleotide sequence: TGTGCAAGTCGCCATCCCCTCGGGGGGAATGAGCAGTTCTTC.

This chain links TRBV2 with TRBJ1-5; TRBD1 matches at 10 bases. V lost 6 bases and J lost 4; bases outside the gene matches: 9. Germline values: CDR1 SNHLY, CDR2 FYNNEI. The CDR3 runs 16 residues. CDR3: CASRGQGVLGNQPQHF. Written as DNA, the CDR3 is TGTGCCAGCAGAGGACAGGGGGTCTTAGGGAATCAGCCCCAGCATTTT.

The chain combines TRBV5-4 with TRBJ1-5; weak D call: TRBD1 (5 bases). Looked up from germline, CDR1 is SGHNT and CDR2 is YYREEE (reference sequence). With 0 bases removed from V and 5 bases from J, the gap between germline ends came to 9 bases. CDR3 length: 14 amino acids. DNA for the CDR3: TGTGCCAGCAGCTTGGGGAGGGGTGATCAGCCCCAGCATTTT. It codes for CASSLGRGDQPQHF.

This chain joins TRBV6-1 and TRBJ2-2, with 9 bases lining up with TRBD2. The CDR3 extends over 16 amino acids. Germline trimming cut 3 bases from V and 5 bases from J; bases unmatched to any gene: 7. Germline values: CDR1 MNHNS, CDR2 SASEGT. This CDR3 is CASSDAAGGETGELFF. The CDR3 bases are TGTGCCAGCAGTGATGCAGCGGGGGGTGAGACCGGGGAGCTGTTTTTT.

V usage is TRBV21-1 and J usage is TRBJ1-4; the D call TRBD1 from the table was never checked on the DNA. TRBV21-1 is a documented pseudogene. The CDR3 spans 13 residues. For the CDR3, the DNA is TGTGCCAGCAGCAGCTCTACGACAGGGAAACTGTTTTTT. It yields the protein CASSSSTTGKLFF.

This chain links TRBV11-1 with TRBJ2-7; 7 nucleotides agree with TRBD2. This CDR3 is built from 14 residues. Trimming took 1 base from V and 12 from J; bases not matched to a gene: 12. Germline CDR1 reads SGHAT; CDR2 reads FQDESV (reference sequence). CDR3: CASSLGPSGVFVYF. DNA of the CDR3: TGTGCCAGCAGCTTAGGGCCTAGCGGCGTTTTCGTGTACTTC.

This chain links TRBV7-3 with TRBJ2-1; 8 nucleotides agree with TRBD2. CDR1 is SGHTA, CDR2 FQGTGA, per germline. This CDR3 has 16 residues. With V trimmed by 6 bases and J by 0 bases, 7 bases remained unmatched. The DNA for the CDR3 is TGTGCCAGCAGTCCCAGCGGGGGCCTCTCCTACAATGAGCAGTTCTTC. This codes for CASSPSGGLSYNEQFF.

The table lists this clone with a few counts. The chain is built from TRBV18 and TRBJ1-1; D is perhaps TRBD1 (6 bases). Germline V gene lookup returns CDR1 KGHSH and CDR2 LQKENI. The germline V and J ends were trimmed by 4 bases and 3 bases, with 12 bases remaining between them. The CDR3 has 14 residues. The CDR3 nucleotides are TGTGCCAGCTCACTACAGGGAATAGACACTGAAGCTTTCTTT. It encodes CASSLQGIDTEAFF.